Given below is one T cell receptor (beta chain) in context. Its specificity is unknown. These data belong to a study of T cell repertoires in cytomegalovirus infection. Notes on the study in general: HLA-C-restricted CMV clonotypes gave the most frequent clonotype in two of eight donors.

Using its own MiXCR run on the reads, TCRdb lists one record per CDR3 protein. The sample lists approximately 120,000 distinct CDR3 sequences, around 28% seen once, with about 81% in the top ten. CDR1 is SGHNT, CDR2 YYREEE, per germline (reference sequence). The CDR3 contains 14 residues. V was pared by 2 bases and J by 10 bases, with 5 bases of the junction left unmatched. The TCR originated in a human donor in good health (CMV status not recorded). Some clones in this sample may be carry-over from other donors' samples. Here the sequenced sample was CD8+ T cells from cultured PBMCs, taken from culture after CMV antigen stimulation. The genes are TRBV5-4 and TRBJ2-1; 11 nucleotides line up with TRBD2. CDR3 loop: CASSFSGGAEEQFF. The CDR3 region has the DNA TGTGCCAGCAGCTTTAGCGGGGGGGCCGAGGAGCAGTTCTTC.